What follows are 16 T cell receptor beta chains derived from one specimen sequenced in a study of blood T cell repertoires in COVID-19. Data came from immunoSEQ multiplex PCR; TCRdb stores just in-frame clones and leaves some out. This sample yields a few hundred thousand clones, of which less than 90% are seen a single time; about 4.3% belongs to the top ten. Input material: peripheral blood. These TCRs come from a man in his sixties who had recovered from COVID-19.

The gene calls are TRBV4-1 and TRBJ1-3; weak D call: TRBD1 (6 bases). This CDR3 is built from 16 residues. Germline CDR1 MGHRA, CDR2 YSYEKL. The ends were cut back, 5 bases at V and 0 bases at J, with 14 bases in the middle. In DNA form, the CDR3 reads TGCGCCAGCAGCGGACAGACAACGAGCTCTGGAAACACCATATATTTT. Translation: CASSGQTTSSGNTIYF.

The V gene is TRBV28, the J gene TRBJ1-2; 12 nucleotides agree with TRBD1. With 5 bases clipped from V and 8 bases from J, the junction kept 12 bases outside the gene matches. Germline loops: CDR1 MDHEN, CDR2 SYDVKM. This CDR3 contains 16 residues. CDR3 amino acids: CASSSPGTGGTKGYTF. For the CDR3, the DNA is TGTGCCAGCAGTAGCCCGGGGACAGGGGGCACTAAGGGCTACACCTTC.

The chain carries TRBV28 and TRBJ2-3; 10 bases agree with TRBD1. This CDR3 is 17 amino acids long. Per germline, CDR1 MDHEN and CDR2 SYDVKM. V was clipped by 6 bases and J by 2 bases; unmatched bases: 11. The DNA for the CDR3 is TGTGCCAGCAGCCTAGGGGGGACAGGGGCCGCCACAGATACGCAGTATTTT. This sequence encodes CASSLGGTGAATDTQYF. The full variable domain, its missing parts supplied by reference TRBV28 and TRBJ2-3, is DVKVTQSSRYLVKRTGEKVFLECVQDMDHENMFWYRQDPGLGLRLIYFSYDVKMKEKGDIPEGYSVSREKKERFSLILESASTNQTSMYLCASSLGGTGAATDTQYFGPGTRLTVL.

This clone was seen at least ten times. The V and J genes are TRBV24-1 and TRBJ2-3, with TRBD2 as a possible D gene (6 bases). V was shortened by 4 bases and J by 2 bases, with 15 bases between the two germline ends. Germline CDR1 reads KGHDR; CDR2 reads SFDVKD. CDR3 length: 16 residues. CDR3 sequence reads: CATSDPSPGATDTQYF. CDR3 in DNA: TGTGCCACCAGTGACCCCTCGCCGGGAGCCACAGATACGCAGTATTTT.

The chain links TRBV5-1 to TRBJ2-1, with 7 bases fitting TRBD2. The CDR3 spans 15 residues. V shed 2 bases and J 9 bases; nucleotides not matched to a gene: 11. From germline, CDR1 is SGHRS and CDR2 YFSETQ. CDR3 sequence (DNA): TGCGCCAGCAGCTTTAGGGAGGGCCCAGGGAGTGAGCAGTTCTTC. Translation: CASSFREGPGSEQFF.

This clone has just a few counts. This sequence joins TRBV6-4 and TRBJ2-1; a possible D gene is TRBD2 (7 bases). Germline V gene lookup returns CDR1 MRHNA and CDR2 SNTAGT. This CDR3 is 13 amino acids long. V was trimmed by 11 bases and J by 4 bases, leaving 15 bases between them. CDR3: CARRGGEYNEQFF. CDR3 DNA: TGTGCCCGGAGGGGGGGGGAGTACAATGAGCAGTTCTTC.

The gene calls are TRBV29-1 and TRBJ2-7; D might be TRBD2 (5 bases). Germline assignment: CDR1 SQVTM and CDR2 ANQGSEA. CDR3 length: 12 residues. V dropped 4 bases and J dropped 1 base, with 8 bases sitting between them. CDR3 nucleotide sequence: TGCAGCGTTGCCGGGGATTCCTACGAGCAGTACTTC. It specifies CSVAGDSYEQYF.

This clone was seen a single time. The chain employs TRBV6-2 or TRBV6-3 and TRBJ2-7; perhaps TRBD1 as D (6 bases). V was cut by 5 bases and J by 3 bases, with 17 bases left in between. Germline V gives CDR1 MNHEY, CDR2 SVGEGT. The CDR3 spans 15 residues. CDR3 sequence (DNA): TGTGCCAGCAGTCACCCCTGGGGGACACTCTACGAGCAGTACTTC. As protein: CASSHPWGTLYEQYF.

The chain carries TRBV3-1 (or the pseudogene TRBV3-2) and TRBJ2-2; TRBD2 aligns across 8 bases. The junction had 8 bases not matched to a gene; V was cut back by 6 bases and J by 5 bases. The CDR3 spans 15 residues. CDR1 LGHDT and CDR2 YNNKEL come from the germline V gene (reference sequence). CDR3 in DNA: TGTGCCAGCAGAAGAGCGGGAGATGGAACCGGGGAGCTGTTTTTT. This translates into CASRRAGDGTGELFF.

The chain recombines TRBV25-1 with TRBJ2-3, with D tentatively TRBD1 (6 bases). Germline CDR1 MGHDK, CDR2 SYGVNS. The ends were cut back, 4 bases at V and 10 bases at J, with 18 bases in the middle. CDR3 length: 14 residues. CDR3 nucleotide sequence: TGTGCCAGCAGTGCCCAGATCCGGGACATGGCGCAGTATTTT. Residues: CASSAQIRDMAQYF.

The rearrangement uses TRBV5-1 and TRBJ2-3, with TRBD2 identical over 9 bases. The CDR3 sequence is 15 residues long. V dropped 4 bases and J dropped 0; count of bases not matched to a gene: 3. CDR1 is SGHRS and CDR2 is YFSETQ in the germline V gene. As DNA, the CDR3 is TGCGCCAGCAGCCTAGCGGGGCTTAGCACAGATACGCAGTATTTT. Translated: CASSLAGLSTDTQYF.

This clone has a handful of counts. V is TRBV10-3 and J is TRBJ2-2; 9 nucleotides agree with TRBD1. J lost 3 bases, V lost 4 bases, and 6 bases had no gene match. The germline CDR1 and CDR2 sequences are ENHRY and SYGVKD. The CDR3 runs 16 residues. CDR3 nucleotide sequence: TGTGCCATCAGTGGGGGACAGGGAAGAGACACCGGGGAGCTGTTTTTT. Translating it yields CAISGGQGRDTGELFF.

This rearrangement joins TRBV19 to TRBJ2-3; possibly TRBD2 for D (6 bases). This CDR3 comprises 16 residues. V shed 3 bases and J shed 0 bases, with 13 bases lying between them. Germline CDR1 LNHDA, CDR2 SQIVND (reference sequence). CDR3 DNA sequence: TGTGCCAGTAGTATTTCGATGGGACTGAGCACAGATACGCAGTATTTT. Amino acid sequence: CASSISMGLSTDTQYF.

CDR3 DNA sequence: TGTGCCAGCGGCGCCGGACTATATGGCTACACCTTC. Amino acid sequence: CASGAGLYGYTF. The chain has TRBV2 and TRBJ1-2; D is uncertain. The germline V gene has CDR1 SNHLY and CDR2 FYNNEI. The CDR3 has 12 amino acids. Trimming stripped 8 bases from V and 5 bases from J, with 12 bases between.

The V gene is TRBV7-9, the J gene TRBJ2-7; tentative D call: TRBD1 (5 bases). The germline CDR1 and CDR2 sequences are SEHNR and FQNEAQ (reference sequence). The CDR3 has 14 amino acids. Trimming removed 2 bases from V and 1 base from J, with 9 bases in between. CDR3 loop: CASSLQGGSYEQYF. For the CDR3, the DNA is TGTGCCAGCAGCTTACAGGGTGGGTCCTACGAGCAGTACTTC.

The CDR3 loop is CASSRGAARQFF. The DNA of the CDR3 is TGTGCCAGCAGCCGCGGGGCGGCCCGACAGTTCTTC. The rearrangement uses TRBV4-2 and TRBJ2-1, with a possible D match to TRBD2 (6 bases). This CDR3 contains 12 residues. CDR1 and CDR2 (germline): LGHNA, YNFKEQ. V was shortened by 4 bases and J by 13 bases, with 14 bases between the two germline ends.